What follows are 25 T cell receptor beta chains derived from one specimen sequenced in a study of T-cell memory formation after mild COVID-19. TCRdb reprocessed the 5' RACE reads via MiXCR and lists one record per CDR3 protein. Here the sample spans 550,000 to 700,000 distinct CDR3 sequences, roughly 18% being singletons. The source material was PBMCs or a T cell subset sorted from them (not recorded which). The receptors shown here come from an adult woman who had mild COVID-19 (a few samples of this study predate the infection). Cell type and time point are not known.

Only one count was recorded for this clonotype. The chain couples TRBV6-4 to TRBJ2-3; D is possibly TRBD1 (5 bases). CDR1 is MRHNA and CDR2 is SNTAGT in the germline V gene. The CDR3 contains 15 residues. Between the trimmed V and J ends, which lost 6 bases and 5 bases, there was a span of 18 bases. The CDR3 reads CASSPTIDRQDTQYF. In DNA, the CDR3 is TGTGCCAGCAGCCCAACCATCGACAGACAAGATACGCAGTATTTT.

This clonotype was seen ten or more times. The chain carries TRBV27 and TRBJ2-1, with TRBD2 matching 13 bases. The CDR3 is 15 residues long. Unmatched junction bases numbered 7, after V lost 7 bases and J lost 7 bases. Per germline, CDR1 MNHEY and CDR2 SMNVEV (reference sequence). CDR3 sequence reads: CASKSLAGGPNEQFF. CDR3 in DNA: TGTGCCAGCAAGTCACTAGCGGGAGGGCCTAATGAGCAGTTCTTC.

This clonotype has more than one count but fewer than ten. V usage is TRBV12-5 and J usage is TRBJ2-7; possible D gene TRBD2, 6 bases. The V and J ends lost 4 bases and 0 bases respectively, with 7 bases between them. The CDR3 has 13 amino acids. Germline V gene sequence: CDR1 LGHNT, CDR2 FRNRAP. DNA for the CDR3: TGTGCTAGTGGTTCCGGGAGCTCCTACGAGCAGTACTTC. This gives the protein CASGSGSSYEQYF.

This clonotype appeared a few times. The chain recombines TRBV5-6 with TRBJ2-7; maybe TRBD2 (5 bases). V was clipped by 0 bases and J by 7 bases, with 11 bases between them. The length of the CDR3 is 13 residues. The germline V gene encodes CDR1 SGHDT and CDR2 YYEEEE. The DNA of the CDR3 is TGTGCCAGCAGCTTGGCCCCCTCGGGGGAGCAGTACTTC. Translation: CASSLAPSGEQYF.

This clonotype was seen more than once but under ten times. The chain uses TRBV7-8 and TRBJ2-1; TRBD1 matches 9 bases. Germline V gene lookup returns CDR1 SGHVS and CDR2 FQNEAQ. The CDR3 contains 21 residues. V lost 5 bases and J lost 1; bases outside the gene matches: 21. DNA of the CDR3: TGTGCCAGCAGCGAATACCACAGGGGGCGAACCGGGAGCAAATCCTACAATGAGCAGTTCTTC. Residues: CASSEYHRGRTGSKSYNEQFF.

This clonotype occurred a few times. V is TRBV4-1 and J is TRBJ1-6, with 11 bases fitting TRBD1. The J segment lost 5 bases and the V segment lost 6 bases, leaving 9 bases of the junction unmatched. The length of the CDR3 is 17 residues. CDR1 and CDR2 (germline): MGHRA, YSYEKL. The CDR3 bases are TGCGCCAGCAGAGAACCGGGACAGGGGGTGGATAATTCACCCCTCCACTTT. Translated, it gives CASREPGQGVDNSPLHF.

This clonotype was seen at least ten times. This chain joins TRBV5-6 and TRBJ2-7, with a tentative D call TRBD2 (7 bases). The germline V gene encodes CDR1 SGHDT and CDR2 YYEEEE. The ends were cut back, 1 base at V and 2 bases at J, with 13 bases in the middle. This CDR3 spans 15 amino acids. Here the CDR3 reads CASSLFRGGPYEQYF. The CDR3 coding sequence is TGTGCCAGCAGCTTGTTTAGGGGGGGACCCTACGAGCAGTACTTC.

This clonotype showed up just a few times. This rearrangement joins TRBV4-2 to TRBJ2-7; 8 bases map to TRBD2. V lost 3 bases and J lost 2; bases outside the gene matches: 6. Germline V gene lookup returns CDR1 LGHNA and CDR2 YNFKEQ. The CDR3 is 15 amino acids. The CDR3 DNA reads TGTGCCAGCAGCCAGATGCGGGAGGCCCCCTACGAGCAGTACTTC. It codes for CASSQMREAPYEQYF.

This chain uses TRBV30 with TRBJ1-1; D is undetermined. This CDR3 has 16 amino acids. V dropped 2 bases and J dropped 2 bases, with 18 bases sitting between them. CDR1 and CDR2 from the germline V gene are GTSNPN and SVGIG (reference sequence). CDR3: CAWSQDVGSINTEAFF. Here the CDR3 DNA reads TGTGCCTGGAGTCAGGACGTTGGTTCAATCAACACTGAAGCTTTCTTT.

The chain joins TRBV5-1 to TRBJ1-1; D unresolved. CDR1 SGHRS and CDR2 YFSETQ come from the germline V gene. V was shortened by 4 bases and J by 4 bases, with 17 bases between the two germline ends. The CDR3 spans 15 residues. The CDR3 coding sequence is TGCGCCAGCAGCGTAAATGAGGTTCGAGGCACTGAAGCTTTCTTT. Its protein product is CASSVNEVRGTEAFF.

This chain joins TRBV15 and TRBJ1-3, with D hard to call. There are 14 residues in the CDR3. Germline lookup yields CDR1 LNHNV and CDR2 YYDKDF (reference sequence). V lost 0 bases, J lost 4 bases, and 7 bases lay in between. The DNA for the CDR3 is TGTGCCACCAGCAGAGATTTTGGGGGAAACACCATATATTTT. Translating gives CATSRDFGGNTIYF.

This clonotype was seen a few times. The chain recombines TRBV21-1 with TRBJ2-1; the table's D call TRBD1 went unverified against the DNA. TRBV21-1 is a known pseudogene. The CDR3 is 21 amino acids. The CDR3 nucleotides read TGTGCCAGCAGCAAAGTTCCCTTGATTTACCGGGACCCGAACTCCTACAATGAGCAGTTCTTC. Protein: CASSKVPLIYRDPNSYNEQFF.

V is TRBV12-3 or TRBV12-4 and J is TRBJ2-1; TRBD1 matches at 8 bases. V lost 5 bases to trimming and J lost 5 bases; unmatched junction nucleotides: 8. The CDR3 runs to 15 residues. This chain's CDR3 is CASSVRQGWNNEQFF. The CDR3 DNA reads TGTGCCAGCAGTGTACGACAGGGGTGGAACAATGAGCAGTTCTTC.

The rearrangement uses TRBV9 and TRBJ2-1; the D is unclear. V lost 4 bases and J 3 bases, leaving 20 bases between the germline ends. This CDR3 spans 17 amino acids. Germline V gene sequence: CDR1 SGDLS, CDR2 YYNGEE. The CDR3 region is CASSPRPSAPYYNEQFF. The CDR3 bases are TGTGCCAGCAGCCCTCGTCCTAGTGCCCCCTACTACAATGAGCAGTTCTTC.

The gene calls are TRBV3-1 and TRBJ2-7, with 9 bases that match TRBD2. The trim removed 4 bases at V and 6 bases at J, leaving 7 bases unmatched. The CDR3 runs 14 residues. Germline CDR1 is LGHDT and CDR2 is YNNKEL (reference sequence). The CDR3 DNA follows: TGTGCCAGCAGCCCTACTCGCGGGAGGGGCGAGCAGTACTTC. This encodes CASSPTRGRGEQYF.

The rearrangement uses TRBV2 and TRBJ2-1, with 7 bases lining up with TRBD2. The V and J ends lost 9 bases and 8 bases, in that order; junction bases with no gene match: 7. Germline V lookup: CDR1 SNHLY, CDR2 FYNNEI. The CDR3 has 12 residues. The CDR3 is CASRAGDDEQFF. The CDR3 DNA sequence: TGTGCCAGTCGCGCGGGGGACGATGAGCAGTTCTTC. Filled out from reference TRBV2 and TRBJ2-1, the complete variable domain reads EPEVTQTPSHQVTQMGQEVILRCVPISNHLYFYWYRQILGQKVEFLVSFYNNEISEKSEIFDDQFSVERPDGSNFTLKIRSTKLEDSAMYFCASRAGDDEQFFGPGTRLTVL.

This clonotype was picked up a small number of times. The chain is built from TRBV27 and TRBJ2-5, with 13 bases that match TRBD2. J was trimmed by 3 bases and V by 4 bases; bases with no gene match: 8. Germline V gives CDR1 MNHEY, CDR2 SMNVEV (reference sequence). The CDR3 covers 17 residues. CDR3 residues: CASSSSMGLAGKETQYF. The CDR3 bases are TGTGCCAGCAGTTCCTCGATGGGACTAGCGGGGAAAGAGACCCAGTACTTC.

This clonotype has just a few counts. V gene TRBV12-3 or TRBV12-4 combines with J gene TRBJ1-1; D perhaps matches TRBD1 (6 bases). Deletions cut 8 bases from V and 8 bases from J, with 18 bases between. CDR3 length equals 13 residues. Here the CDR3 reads CASSPFGGGEAFF. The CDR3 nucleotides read TGTGCCAGCTCCCCATTTGGGGGCGGGGAAGCTTTCTTT.

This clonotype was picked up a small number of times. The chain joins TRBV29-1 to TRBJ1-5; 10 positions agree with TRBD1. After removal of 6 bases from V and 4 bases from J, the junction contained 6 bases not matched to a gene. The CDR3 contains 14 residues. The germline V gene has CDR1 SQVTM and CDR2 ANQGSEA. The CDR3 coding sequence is TGCAGCGTCTCCCCGGGACAGGGGAATCAGCCCCAGCATTTT. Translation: CSVSPGQGNQPQHF.

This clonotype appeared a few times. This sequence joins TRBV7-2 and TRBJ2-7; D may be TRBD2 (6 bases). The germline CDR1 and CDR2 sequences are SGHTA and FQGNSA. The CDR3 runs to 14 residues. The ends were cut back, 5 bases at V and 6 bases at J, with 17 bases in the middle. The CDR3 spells CASSPGTLFGEQYF. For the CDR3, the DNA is TGTGCCAGCAGCCCCGGGACTTTATTTGGCGAGCAGTACTTC.

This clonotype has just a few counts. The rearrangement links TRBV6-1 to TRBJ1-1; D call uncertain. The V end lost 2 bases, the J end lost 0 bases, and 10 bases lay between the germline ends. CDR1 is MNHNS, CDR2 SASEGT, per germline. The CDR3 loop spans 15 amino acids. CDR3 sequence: CASSERQLMNTEAFF. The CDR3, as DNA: TGTGCCAGCAGTGAACGGCAGCTCATGAACACTGAAGCTTTCTTT.

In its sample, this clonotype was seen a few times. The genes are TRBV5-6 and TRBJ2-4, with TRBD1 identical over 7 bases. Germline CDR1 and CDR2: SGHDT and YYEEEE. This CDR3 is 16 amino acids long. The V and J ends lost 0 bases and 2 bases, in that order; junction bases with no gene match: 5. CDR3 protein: CASSLEDRETKNIQYF. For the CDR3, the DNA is TGTGCCAGCAGCTTGGAAGACAGGGAAACCAAAAACATTCAGTACTTC.

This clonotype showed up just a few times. DNA of the CDR3: TGCAGTGCTAATGTCTACCAAGAGACCCAGTACTTC. Its translation: CSANVYQETQYF. The V and J genes are TRBV20-1 and TRBJ2-5; D uncertain. This CDR3 contains 12 residues. V was pared by 4 bases and J by 0 bases, with 6 bases between. Germline CDR1 reads DFQATT; CDR2 reads SNEGSKA (reference sequence).

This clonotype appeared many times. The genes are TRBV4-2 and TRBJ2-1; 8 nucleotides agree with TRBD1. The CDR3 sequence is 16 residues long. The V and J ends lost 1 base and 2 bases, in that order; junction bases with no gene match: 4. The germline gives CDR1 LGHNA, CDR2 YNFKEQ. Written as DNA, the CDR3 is TGTGCCAGCAGCCAAGTCGCGGGACAGGCCTACAATGAGCAGTTCTTC. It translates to CASSQVAGQAYNEQFF.

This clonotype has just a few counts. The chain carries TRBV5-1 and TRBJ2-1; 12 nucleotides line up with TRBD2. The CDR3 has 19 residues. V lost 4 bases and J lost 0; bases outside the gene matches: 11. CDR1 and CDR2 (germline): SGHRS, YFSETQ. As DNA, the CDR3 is TGCGCCAGCAGCCCCGGGACAGCTAGCGGGGGGGTCTCCTACAATGAGCAGTTCTTC. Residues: CASSPGTASGGVSYNEQFF. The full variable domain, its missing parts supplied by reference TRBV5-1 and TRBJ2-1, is KAGVTQTPRYLIKTRGQQVTLSCSPISGHRSVSWYQQTPGQGLQFLFEYFSETQRNKGNFPGRFSGRQFSNSRSEMNVSTLELGDSALYLCASSPGTASGGVSYNEQFFGPGTRLTVL.